The 24 T cell receptor beta chains listed next were all sequenced from one sample in a study of T cell repertoires in cytomegalovirus infection. Via MiXCR, TCRdb re-called the reads, giving one row per CDR3 protein. The table includes 100,000 to 150,000 distinct CDR3 sequences, 7% to 9.5% detected once. The sequenced sample was PBMCs. Receptors originate from a human donor in good health (CMV status not recorded). Some clones in this sample may be carry-over from other donors' samples.

This clonotype was detected only a few times. The chain recombines TRBV28 with TRBJ2-7; 10 bases are a match to TRBD1. Germline values: CDR1 MDHEN, CDR2 SYDVKM. The CDR3 spans 15 residues. V lost 8 bases to trimming and J lost 5 bases; unmatched junction nucleotides: 12. CDR3 residues: CASGPGGQGVDEQYF. The CDR3 coding sequence is TGTGCCAGCGGCCCGGGCGGACAGGGGGTTGACGAGCAGTACTTC.

The chain recombines TRBV20-1 with TRBJ2-4; possibly TRBD1 or TRBD2 for D (6 bases each). Between the trimmed V and J ends, which lost 0 bases and 8 bases, there was a span of 14 bases. This CDR3 comprises 14 residues. Germline V gives CDR1 DFQATT, CDR2 SNEGSKA (reference sequence). CDR3 DNA sequence: TGCAGTGCTAGAGACTGGGGAAGGGGGGACATTCAGTACTTC. This gives the protein CSARDWGRGDIQYF.

This clonotype was detected many times. The chain uses TRBV7-8 and TRBJ1-5; 10 bases agree with TRBD1. Trimming cost V 2 bases and J 2 bases; bases outside gene matches: 6. The CDR3 covers 17 residues. CDR1 and CDR2 (germline): SGHVS, FQNEAQ. The CDR3 DNA reads TGTGCCAGCAGCTTAAAGGGGACAGGGGTGGGCAATCAGCCCCAGCATTTT. Its translation is CASSLKGTGVGNQPQHF.

This clonotype was counted between two and nine times. The chain links TRBV3-1 to TRBJ2-3; D not resolved. Germline lookup yields CDR1 LGHDT and CDR2 YNNKEL (reference sequence). Trimming stripped 3 bases from V and 5 bases from J, with 6 bases between. This CDR3 contains 12 residues. DNA for the CDR3: TGTGCCAGCAGCCATTCAGGAGATACGCAGTATTTT. This encodes CASSHSGDTQYF.

There are many counts of this clonotype. The chain uses TRBV6-4 and TRBJ1-1; 8 bases map to TRBD1. CDR3 size: 14 residues. CDR1 and CDR2 (germline): MRHNA, SNTAGT. With V trimmed by 6 bases and J by 7 bases, 10 bases remained unmatched. The CDR3: CASSPGQGAVEAFF. The CDR3 coding sequence is TGTGCCAGCAGCCCGGGCCAGGGGGCAGTTGAAGCTTTCTTT.

This clonotype turned up a few times. The chain employs TRBV29-1 and TRBJ2-1, with D hard to call. The CDR3 has 13 amino acids. CDR1 is SQVTM, CDR2 ANQGSEA, per germline. V was clipped by 5 bases and J by 0 bases, with 8 bases between them. The CDR3 loop is CSVSLSSYNEQFF. In DNA, the CDR3 is TGCAGCGTTAGCCTCAGCTCCTACAATGAGCAGTTCTTC.

This clonotype was seen many times. The chain employs TRBV7-6 and TRBJ2-7, with D possibly TRBD2 on 6 matching bases. The V gene's germline CDR1 is SGHVS and CDR2 FNYEAQ. Between the trimmed V and J ends, which lost 0 bases and 2 bases, there was a span of 8 bases. The CDR3 has 14 residues. The DNA of the CDR3 is TGTGCCAGCAGCTTAGCGGAGGGTACCTACGAGCAGTACTTC. Encoded protein: CASSLAEGTYEQYF. Full variable domain (remainder filled in from reference TRBV7-6 and TRBJ2-7): GAGVSQSPRYKVTKRGQDVALRCDPISGHVSLYWYRQALGQGPEFLTYFNYEAQQDKSGLPNDRFSAERPEGSISTLTIQRTEQRDSAMYRCASSLAEGTYEQYFGPGTRLTVT.

In this sample, this clonotype turned up many times. The chain uses TRBV7-2 and TRBJ2-3, with 10 bases aligning to TRBD2. The CDR3 sequence is 14 residues long. The germline gives CDR1 SGHTA, CDR2 FQGNSA. V gave up 5 bases and J gave up 13 bases; unmatched junction bases: 12. The CDR3 DNA sequence: TGTGCCAGCAGCCTGAGCGGGGGGGCCCATCAAAAGTATTTT. As protein: CASSLSGGAHQKYF.

In this sample, this clonotype turned up many times. This sequence joins TRBV5-5 and TRBJ2-5; D is ambiguous. The germline gives CDR1 SGHKS, CDR2 YYEKEE (reference sequence). The CDR3 is 14 amino acids. V lost 1 base, J lost 3 bases, and 10 bases lay in between. CDR3 protein: CASSLPDWEETQYF. The CDR3 DNA follows: TGTGCCAGCAGCTTGCCCGACTGGGAAGAGACCCAGTACTTC.

Remarks on this clonotype: An end of the junction differs from the germline gene, which may be a read error. J is TRBJ1-4 and V is TRBV14; 8 bases are shared with TRBD1. The CDR3 covers 16 residues. From germline, CDR1 is SGHDN and CDR2 FVKESK. The CDR3 spells CTSSQGQAPANEKLFF. CDR3 nucleotide sequence: TGTACCAGCAGCCAGGGACAGGCGCCGGCTAATGAAAAACTGTTTTTT.

In this sample, this clonotype turned up many times. The chain employs TRBV25-1 and TRBJ2-2; D possibly corresponds to TRBD1 (6 bases). V shed 4 bases and J shed 5 bases, with 14 bases lying between them. The CDR3 is made up of 15 amino acids. CDR1 MGHDK and CDR2 SYGVNS come from the germline V gene. The CDR3 protein is CASSGHRELTGELFF. For the CDR3, the DNA is TGTGCCAGCAGTGGCCACAGGGAGCTTACCGGGGAGCTGTTTTTT.

CDR3 DNA sequence: TGTGCCAGCAGTGAAATCAAGGAGGGGGAAAAACTGTTTTTT. Amino acids: CASSEIKEGEKLFF. The genes are TRBV25-1 and TRBJ1-4, with D maybe TRBD1 (5 bases). The CDR3 is 14 amino acids. V dropped 2 bases and J dropped 8 bases, with 12 bases sitting between them. The germline V gene encodes CDR1 MGHDK and CDR2 SYGVNS.

The CDR3 sequence: CSVEVGNYGYTF. The DNA of the CDR3 is TGCAGCGTTGAAGTGGGGAACTATGGCTACACCTTC. The chain combines TRBV29-1 with TRBJ1-2; no definite D call. CDR3 size: 12 residues. Germline lookup yields CDR1 SQVTM and CDR2 ANQGSEA. Trimming stripped 1 base from V and 2 bases from J, with 5 bases between.

This clonotype came up many times. The chain is built from TRBV20-1 and TRBJ1-3; 7 bases are shared with TRBD1. J gave up 2 bases and V 8 bases, and 12 bases lay outside the gene matches. CDR1 and CDR2 from the germline V gene are DFQATT and SNEGSKA (reference sequence). The CDR3 has 15 amino acids. The CDR3 DNA sequence: TGCAGTTCCAAGGCAGGACAGGCCCCTGGAAACACCATATATTTT. Protein: CSSKAGQAPGNTIYF.

This clonotype was picked up many times. The chain carries TRBV15 and TRBJ1-1; TRBD1 agrees at 7 bases. Germline-derived CDR1 and CDR2 are LNHNV and YYDKDF (reference sequence). This CDR3 comprises 17 residues. With 0 bases clipped from V and 0 bases from J, the junction kept 7 bases outside the gene matches. The CDR3 protein is CATSRDLPDRVNTEAFF. The DNA for the CDR3 is TGTGCCACCAGCAGAGATCTCCCCGACAGGGTGAACACTGAAGCTTTCTTT.

This clonotype was observed many times. The chain carries TRBV5-4 and TRBJ1-6; 7 bases agree with TRBD1. The CDR3 covers 16 residues. In germline, CDR1 is SGHNT, CDR2 YYREEE (reference sequence). V lost 4 bases, J lost 5 bases, and 9 bases stayed unmatched. In nucleotides, the CDR3 is TGTGCCAGCAGCCCAGACAGGGTTAGTGATAATTCACCCCTCCACTTT. Translating it yields CASSPDRVSDNSPLHF.

The V gene is TRBV27, the J gene TRBJ2-6; no definite D call. From germline, CDR1 is MNHEY and CDR2 SMNVEV (reference sequence). Trimming stripped 7 bases from V and 2 bases from J, with 21 bases between. The CDR3 covers 18 residues. The CDR3 loop reads CASTPYERQGPGANVLTF. The CDR3 DNA sequence: TGTGCCAGCACCCCTTACGAACGTCAAGGGCCTGGGGCCAACGTCCTGACTTTC.

V gene TRBV20-1 combines with J gene TRBJ2-7; 10 bases are shared with TRBD2. This CDR3 contains 13 residues. Germline CDR1 is DFQATT and CDR2 is SNEGSKA (reference sequence). The junction had 9 bases not matched to a gene; V was cut back by 6 bases and J by 7 bases. The CDR3 DNA reads TGCAGTGCGAGAACCCAGCGGGGGGGGGAGCAGTACTTC. It yields the protein CSARTQRGGEQYF.

Concerning this clonotype: The junction does not match germline at one end; this may be a read error. The rearrangement joins TRBV28 to TRBJ2-5; D is uncertain. This CDR3 is 12 amino acids long. CDR1 and CDR2 from the germline V gene are MDHEN and SYDVKM. The CDR3 reads CASSYPPGTQYF. In DNA form, the CDR3 reads TGTGCTAGCAGTTATCCCCCCGGGACCCAGTACTTC.

This clonotype was counted at least ten times. This CDR3 reads CASSGDGGIGFEAFF. In DNA, the CDR3 is TGCGCCAGCAGCGGAGACGGGGGTATTGGCTTTGAAGCTTTCTTT. The V gene is TRBV5-1, the J gene TRBJ1-1; tentatively, D is TRBD1 (5 bases). The CDR3 is 15 residues long. The germline gives CDR1 SGHRS, CDR2 YFSETQ. The V and J ends lost 4 bases and 7 bases respectively, with 20 bases between them.

This clonotype was counted many times. This rearrangement joins TRBV3-1 to TRBJ2-2, with D maybe TRBD1 (6 bases). CDR3 size: 17 residues. Per germline, CDR1 LGHDT and CDR2 YNNKEL (reference sequence). Trimming cost V 1 base and J 4 bases, with 16 bases left between them. CDR3 bases: TGTGCCAGCAGCCAAGTTCTCCGGGACATACCCACCGGGGAGCTGTTTTTT. Its protein is CASSQVLRDIPTGELFF. Supplemented by reference TRBV3-1 and TRBJ2-2, the full variable domain reads DTAVSQTPKYLVTQMGNDKSIKCEQNLGHDTMYWYKQDSKKFLKIMFSYNNKELIINETVPNRFSPKSPDKAHLNLHINSLELGDSAVYFCASSQVLRDIPTGELFFGEGSRLTVL.

This clonotype was seen only a few times. This chain connects TRBV2 to TRBJ1-2, with TRBD1 matching 12 bases. The CDR3 is 13 amino acids. V was clipped by 6 bases and J by 9 bases; unmatched bases: 5. Germline lookup yields CDR1 SNHLY and CDR2 FYNNEI. The CDR3 region has the DNA TGTGCCAGCAGCCTCGGGACAGGGGGCAGCTACACCTTC. Its translation is CASSLGTGGSYTF.

This clonotype was picked up many times. The chain uses TRBV7-8 and TRBJ2-7; 7 bases fit TRBD1. V shed 5 bases and J 1 base; nucleotides not matched to a gene: 2. The CDR3 length is 13 residues. The germline V gene encodes CDR1 SGHVS and CDR2 FQNEAQ. The CDR3 sequence is CASSVGQSYEQYF. The DNA for the CDR3 is TGTGCCAGCAGCGTGGGACAGTCCTACGAGCAGTACTTC.

This clonotype was detected many times. The chain uses TRBV2 and TRBJ1-1, with 9 bases matching TRBD1. The CDR3 is made up of 13 amino acids. V lost 6 bases and J lost 6; bases outside the gene matches: 5. Germline V gene lookup returns CDR1 SNHLY and CDR2 FYNNEI. This CDR3 is CASRDTGGAEAFF. For the CDR3, the DNA is TGTGCCAGCAGGGATACAGGGGGCGCTGAAGCTTTCTTT. The whole variable domain, filled in from reference TRBV2 and TRBJ1-1, reads EPEVTQTPSHQVTQMGQEVILRCVPISNHLYFYWYRQILGQKVEFLVSFYNNEISEKSEIFDDQFSVERPDGSNFTLKIRSTKLEDSAMYFCASRDTGGAEAFFGQGTRLTVV.